These T cell receptor beta chains were read from a single sample in a study of T cells in localized non-small cell lung cancer. Generated by immunoSEQ multiplex PCR, the TCRdb table keeps only in-frame clones and is missing some. The top ten clones hold 2.6% of a sample with approximately 43,000 clones, about nine tenths of them seen once. This material consisted of peripheral blood, taken before any cancer treatment. Every receptor here comes from a female donor over 55 with stage I squamous cell lung carcinoma. The CDR3 runs from the conserved cysteine through the conserved F or W. The order of the fields is D gene, J gene, V gene, clone size, CDR3 protein, CDR3 DNA. D genes are given only for firm matches. Size values are once, few and many counts, or a class for expanded clones, and some rows have none.

>TRBD1|TRBJ2-7|TRBV11-3|-
CASSPGGFYEQYF
TGTGCCAGCAGCCCAGGGGGCTTCTACGAGCAGTACTTC
>TRBD2|TRBJ2-1|TRBV18|-
CASSSLAGGPENEQFF
TGTGCCAGCTCATCGCTAGCGGGAGGGCCCGAGAATGAGCAGTTCTTC
>TRBD1|TRBJ2-2|TRBV5-4|-
CASSKQGADTGELFF
TGTGCCAGCAGCAAACAGGGGGCCGACACCGGGGAGCTGTTTTTT
>TRBD1|TRBJ2-7|TRBV6-1|-
CASSWDRDYEQYF
TGTGCCAGCAGTTGGGACAGGGACTACGAGCAGTACTTC
>-|TRBJ1-1|TRBV25-1|-
CASAQYHGDTEAFF
TGTGCCAGCGCCCAATATCACGGCGACACTGAAGCTTTCTTT
>TRBD1|TRBJ1-2|TRBV4-2|-
CASGRTGGGYGYTF
TGTGCCAGCGGAAGGACAGGGGGCGGCTATGGCTACACCTTC
>TRBD2|TRBJ2-3|TRBV5-3|-
CARSLVGSSGRPTDTQYF
TGTGCCAGAAGCTTGGTAGGTTCGAGCGGGAGGCCGACAGATACGCAGTATTTT
>-|TRBJ1-5|TRBV30|few
CAWSVQGFRPQHF
TGTGCCTGGAGTGTCCAGGGGTTTAGGCCCCAGCATTTT
>-|TRBJ2-7|TRBV20-1|once
CSAKDVYEQYF
TGCAGTGCTAAGGACGTCTACGAGCAGTACTTC
>-|TRBJ1-3|TRBV30|-
CAWSGPGSSGNTIYF
TGTGCCTGGAGTGGTCCCGGCAGCTCTGGAAACACCATATATTTT
>-|TRBJ2-2|TRBV7-9|-
CASSLARENTGELFF
TGTGCCAGCAGCTTAGCCAGGGAGAACACCGGGGAGCTGTTTTTT
>TRBD1|TRBJ1-5|TRBV4-2|-
CASSQEGTGYQPQHF
TGTGCCAGCAGCCAAGAGGGGACAGGGTATCAGCCCCAGCATTTT
>-|TRBJ2-2|TRBV7-9|-
CASSSPTGTSNTGELFF
TGTGCCAGCAGCTCTCCTACCGGGACATCCAACACCGGGGAGCTGTTTTTT
>TRBD2|TRBJ2-3|TRBV19|-
CASSIIGLAGSTDTQYF
TGTGCCAGTAGTATAATTGGACTAGCGGGAAGCACAGATACGCAGTATTTT
>-|TRBJ2-2|TRBV27|-
CASSPGPTGELFF
TGTGCCAGCAGTCCCGGACCGACCGGGGAGCTGTTTTTT
>-|TRBJ2-3|TRBV9|-
CASTSRGPGGTDTQYF
TGTGCCAGCACTTCGAGAGGGCCGGGGGGCACAGATACGCAGTATTTT
>-|TRBJ2-1|TRBV15|-
CATSRGVGTGLRYNEQFF
TGTGCCACCAGCAGAGGAGTGGGAACAGGCCTTCGATACAATGAGCAGTTCTTC
>-|TRBJ2-1|TRBV7-2|-
CASSLGSARNNEQFF
TGTGCCAGCAGCTTAGGGTCCGCGAGGAACAATGAGCAGTTCTTC
>-|TRBJ1-2|TRBV30|-
CAWSGGYGYTF
TGTGCCTGGAGCGGGGGCTATGGCTACACCTTC
>-|TRBJ1-1|TRBV13|-
CASSLGGGRRNTEAFF
TGTGCCAGCAGCTTAGGAGGTGGGCGGCGGAACACTGAAGCTTTCTTT
>TRBD1|TRBJ1-4|TRBV5-1|-
CASSPGQGVTNEKLFF
TGCGCCAGCAGCCCGGGACAGGGAGTAACTAATGAAAAACTGTTTTTT
>-|TRBJ2-7|TRBV9|-
CASSAKGGTSYEQYF
TGTGCCAGCAGCGCAAAGGGGGGAACTAGTTACGAGCAGTACTTC
>-|TRBJ2-2|TRBV7-7|-
CASSPGHTNTGELFF
TGTGCCAGCAGCCCCGGACACACGAACACCGGGGAGCTGTTTTTT
>TRBD1|TRBJ1-5|TRBV6-6|once
CTTGTGRVQPQHF
TGTACCACCGGGACAGGGCGCGTTCAGCCCCAGCATTTT
>TRBD2|TRBJ2-5|TRBV9|-
CASSDLGLARETQYF
TGTGCCAGCAGCGACCTAGGACTAGCGAGGGAGACCCAGTACTTC
>-|TRBJ1-1|TRBV18|-
CASSRDFGNTEAFF
TGTGCCAGCTCACGAGACTTTGGAAACACTGAAGCTTTCTTT
>-|TRBJ1-2|TRBV6-1|-
CASSEEEGRFFGYTF
TGTGCCAGCAGTGAAGAGGAGGGGCGCTTCTTCGGCTACACCTTC
>-|TRBJ1-2|TRBV6-6|-
CASAWADGYTF
TGTGCCAGCGCGTGGGCTGATGGCTACACCTTC
>TRBD2|TRBJ2-1|TRBV6-4|-
CASSKGASGRLSSYNEQFF
TGTGCCAGCAGCAAAGGGGCTAGCGGGAGGTTGAGCTCCTACAATGAGCAGTTCTTC
>TRBD2|TRBJ2-3|TRBV7-3|-
CASSFGRGTDTQYF
TGTGCCAGCAGCTTCGGGAGGGGGACAGATACGCAGTATTTT
>-|TRBJ2-1|TRBV9|-
CASSVGAESYNEQFF
TGTGCCAGCAGCGTAGGGGCGGAATCCTACAATGAGCAGTTCTTC
>TRBD1|TRBJ1-2|TRBV29-1|once
CSIGQGSSNYGYTF
TGCAGCATCGGACAGGGTTCATCTAACTATGGCTACACCTTC
>TRBD2|TRBJ2-1|TRBV18|-
CASSPAGLGQRKQFF
TGTGCCAGCTCACCTGCGGGACTAGGGCAGAGGAAGCAGTTCTTC
>TRBD2|TRBJ2-1|TRBV9|-
CASQPRLAVYNEQFF
TGTGCCAGCCAGCCAAGACTAGCGGTCTACAATGAGCAGTTCTTC
>TRBD1|TRBJ1-2|TRBV18|-
CASSPDRVRANYGYTF
TGTGCCAGCTCGCCCGACAGGGTGAGGGCTAACTATGGCTACACCTTC
>-|TRBJ1-2|TRBV6-1|-
CASSEAVGNYGYTF
TGTGCCAGCAGTGAAGCGGTAGGGAACTATGGCTACACCTTC
>TRBD1|TRBJ2-7|TRBV11-1|-
CASSPGTVSYEQYF
TGTGCCAGCAGCCCTGGGACAGTCTCCTACGAGCAGTACTTC
>-|TRBJ2-3|TRBV4-3|few
CASSRSSADTQYF
TGCGCCAGCAGCCGCTCGTCCGCAGATACGCAGTATTTT
>-|TRBJ2-5|TRBV19|-
CASSIISRANEETQYF
TGTGCCAGTAGTATTATAAGCAGGGCGAATGAGGAGACCCAGTACTTC
>-|TRBJ1-3|TRBV7-2|-
CASSPQAGSGNTIYF
TGTGCCAGCAGCCCCCAAGCAGGATCTGGAAACACCATATATTTT
>-|TRBJ2-3|TRBV11-2|-
CASSLFATSTDTQYF
TGTGCCAGCAGCCTGTTCGCCACTAGCACAGATACGCAGTATTTT
>TRBD2|TRBJ2-5|TRBV7-2|-
CASSLGGAGGPQETQYF
TGTGCCAGCAGCTTGGGCGGGGCGGGAGGTCCCCAAGAGACCCAGTACTTC
>-|TRBJ2-7|TRBV6-5|-
CASSLGGYYEQYF
TGTGCCAGCAGCCTTGGAGGATATTACGAGCAGTACTTC
>-|TRBJ2-5|TRBV5-6|-
CASSFMGFKETQYF
TGTGCCAGCAGCTTCATGGGCTTTAAAGAGACCCAGTACTTC
>-|TRBJ2-6|TRBV7-2|-
CASSPGISGANVLTF
TGTGCCAGCAGCCCCGGGATCTCTGGGGCCAACGTCCTGACTTTC
>-|TRBJ1-1|TRBV5-1|-
CASSTLGIVNTEAFF
TGCGCCAGCAGCACCCTAGGCATAGTGAACACTGAAGCTTTCTTT
>TRBD2|TRBJ2-7|TRBV2|once
CASRRRLAIVGGEQYF
TGTGCCAGCAGAAGGCGACTAGCGATAGTAGGCGGCGAGCAGTACTTC
>-|TRBJ2-5|TRBV7-3|-
CASSSRRGETQYF
TGTGCCAGCAGCTCCCGCCGCGGGGAGACCCAGTACTTC
>-|TRBJ1-1|TRBV5-1|-
CASSLTGPYGSEAFF
TGCGCCAGCAGCTTAACAGGACCATATGGGTCTGAAGCTTTCTTT